Sequencing of this T cell receptor beta chain was carried out in a study of Ad26.COV2.S vaccination and SARS-CoV-2 variants. Study-wide points: Estimates derived from TCR breadth and depth analyses may have underestimated total T cell responses.

As regards this clone: Its antigen is not known.

Treatment described: roughly 20 received Ad26.COV2.S at low or high dose, single or two shots; 5 received placebo; per-sample allocation not given. The study sampled participants on day 63 after the first vaccine or placebo injection. TCRdb's copy holds only in-frame clones and misses some; the assay was immunoSEQ multiplex PCR. The repertoire holds about 250,000 clones, approximately 87% seen once, with around 3% in the top ten. Specimen: peripheral blood, collected in a trial of Ad26.COV2.S vaccine versus placebo. This clonotype originated in a person between 18 and 60 years old who received the Ad26.COV2.S COVID-19 vaccine or a placebo.

CDR3 sequence reads: CSVEGLGNTEAFF. The CDR3 DNA reads as TGCAGCGTTGAGGGATTGGGAAACACTGAAGCTTTCTTT. The V and J genes are TRBV29-1 and TRBJ1-1; the D is unclear. CDR1 SQVTM and CDR2 ANQGSEA come from the germline V gene. The ends were cut back, 3 bases at V and 2 bases at J, with 10 bases in the middle. The CDR3 runs 13 residues.